This is a list of T cell receptor beta chains from one sample in a study of T-cell reconstitution after alpha-beta-depleted transplantation in children. TCRdb re-derived calls from the PCR reads in MiXCR, one entry per CDR3 protein. The data contain 190,000 or so distinct CDR3 sequences, around 7% of them seen just once; the ten biggest clones take up around 2.7%. Sequencing was performed on PBMCs from the stem cell graft donor, taken from the stem cell graft. The source is a human donor who donated a stem cell graft to a child with Wiskott-Aldrich syndrome. Each CDR3 is given with its conserved first and last residue. D genes are given only for firm matches. Expanded clones are given a class, and other clones once, few, many or no size at all.

.,TRBV29-1,TRBJ1-4,many,CSDLRDNHICATNEKLFF,TGCAGCGACCTCCGGGACAACCACATCTGTGCAACTAATGAAAAACTGTTTTTT
.,TRBV11-2,TRBJ1-6,few,CASRGRQNSPLHF,TGTGCCAGCAGAGGCCGACAGAATTCACCCCTCCACTTT
TRBD1,TRBV25-1,TRBJ2-3,many,CASSRQGAVSDTQYF,TGTGCCAGCAGTCGACAGGGGGCTGTTTCAGATACGCAGTATTTT
.,TRBV5-1,TRBJ2-2,many,CASSFLEGTPNTGELFF,TGCGCCAGCAGCTTTCTGGAAGGGACCCCGAACACCGGGGAGCTGTTTTTT
TRBD1,TRBV18,TRBJ1-1,few,CASSPTPGQGVEAFF,TGTGCCAGCTCACCAACTCCGGGACAGGGAGTAGAAGCTTTCTTT
.,TRBV5-4,TRBJ2-1,.,CASSLKIEEQFF,TGTGCCAGCAGCTTGAAGATTGAAGAGCAGTTCTTC
TRBD1,TRBV20-1,TRBJ1-2,.,CSARTGPNYGYTF,TGCAGTGCTAGGACAGGGCCTAACTATGGCTACACCTTC
.,TRBV6-1,TRBJ1-3,many,CASRSGNTIYF,TGTGCCAGCAGGTCTGGAAACACCATATATTTT
.,TRBV20-1,TRBJ1-1,many,CSARERNTEAFF,TGCAGTGCTAGGGAGAGGAACACTGAAGCTTTCTTT
TRBD1,TRBV12-3/TRBV12-4,TRBJ2-3,many,CASSFGDLGQPYF,TGTGCCAGCAGTTTTGGAGACTTGGGACAGCCGTATTTT
TRBD1,TRBV6-5,TRBJ2-2,many,CASSYFPVGQGRTGELFF,TGTGCCAGCAGTTACTTCCCTGTTGGACAGGGACGGACCGGGGAGCTGTTTTTT
TRBD1,TRBV12-3/TRBV12-4,TRBJ2-7,many,CASSSSDRGTSYEQYF,TGTGCCAGCAGTTCCTCAGACAGGGGGACATCCTACGAGCAGTACTTC
.,TRBV7-9,TRBJ2-3,few,CASSLLPAGLGADTQYF,TGTGCCAGCAGCTTACTCCCGGCGGGCCTCGGGGCAGATACGCAGTATTTT
.,TRBV12-3/TRBV12-4,TRBJ2-1,many,CASSTGTQSYNEQFF,TGTGCCAGCAGCACCGGGACACAATCATACAATGAGCAGTTCTTC
.,TRBV9,TRBJ1-1,many,CASSVDFGNTEAFF,TGTGCCAGCAGCGTAGATTTCGGGAACACTGAAGCTTTCTTT
.,TRBV12-3/TRBV12-4,TRBJ2-1,many,CASSPVGSGDNEQFF,TGTGCCAGCAGTCCAGTTGGGTCGGGCGACAATGAGCAGTTCTTC
.,TRBV6-5,TRBJ1-1,many,CASSWVSGQPHTEAFF,TGTGCCAGCAGTTGGGTTTCGGGGCAACCACACACTGAAGCTTTCTTT
.,TRBV19,TRBJ1-5,few,CASNEGNDNQPQHF,TGTGCCAGTAATGAGGGTAACGACAATCAGCCCCAGCATTTT
TRBD1,TRBV7-2,TRBJ1-5,few,CASSVTGVGQPQHF,TGTGCCAGCAGCGTGACAGGGGTTGGTCAGCCCCAGCATTTT
.,TRBV29-1,TRBJ1-2,many,CSVVRSNYGYTF,TGCAGCGTTGTAAGATCCAACTATGGCTACACCTTC
TRBD1,TRBV12-3/TRBV12-4,TRBJ2-1,many,CASSLYVGTGGSEQFF,TGTGCCAGCAGTTTATACGTAGGGACAGGGGGAAGTGAGCAGTTCTTC
.,TRBV20-1,TRBJ2-5,many,CSASGPDSPLETQYF,TGCAGTGCTAGTGGACCTGACAGCCCTCTAGAGACCCAGTACTTC
.,TRBV20-1,TRBJ1-1,many,CSASNRLNTEAFF,TGCAGTGCTTCTAACAGGTTGAATACTGAAGCTTTCTTT